This passage covers 30 T cell receptor beta chains from one sample sequenced in a study of beta chain features in type 1 diabetes. Expressed TCRB transcripts were sequenced because the isolated RNA had all been reverse transcribed beforehand. Measured with immunoSEQ multiplex PCR; TCRdb has only the in-frame clones, and not every one. The sample lists just over 450,000 clones, around 30% occurring once. Material for sequencing was naive CD4+ T cells from blood. The receptors shown here come from a man younger than 30 in good health.

The V and J genes are TRBV11-2 and TRBJ2-1; no firm D call. Germline V CDR1 and CDR2: SGHAT, FQNNGV. CDR3 length: 12 amino acids. Deletions cut 1 base from V and 9 bases from J, with 7 bases between. DNA of the CDR3: TGTGCCAGCAGCTTAGGAAGGGTTGAGCAGTTCTTC. Translation gives CASSLGRVEQFF.

The CDR3 protein is CASCYEDTQYF. CDR3 nucleotide sequence: TGTGCCAGCTGTTATGAGGATACGCAGTATTTT. This chain uses TRBV2 with TRBJ2-3, with D unclear. Germline CDR1 and CDR2: SNHLY and FYNNEI. V lost 8 bases and J lost 6, with 9 bases in between. This CDR3 is built from 11 residues.

This rearrangement joins TRBV6-5 to TRBJ1-1; D may be TRBD1 (6 bases). Germline-derived CDR1 and CDR2 are MNHEY and SVGAGI. The CDR3 loop spans 14 amino acids. V lost 2 bases to trimming and J lost 5 bases, with 12 bases between them. The CDR3 here is CASSYGQPDTEAFF. In nucleotides, the CDR3 is TGTGCCAGCAGTTACGGACAGCCGGATACTGAAGCTTTCTTT.

V is TRBV7-2 and J is TRBJ2-3; D unresolved. The CDR3 runs 11 residues. The V gene's germline CDR1 is SGHTA and CDR2 FQGNSA. V dropped 7 bases and J dropped 2 bases, with 4 bases sitting between them. CDR3: CASTNTDTQYF. CDR3 in DNA: TGTGCCAGCACGAACACAGATACGCAGTATTTT.

The chain has TRBV18 and TRBJ1-1; no firm D call. V gave up 0 bases and J gave up 0 bases, with 14 bases separating them. Per germline, CDR1 KGHSH and CDR2 LQKENI. This CDR3 is built from 17 residues. The CDR3 spells CASSPPYKRQLNTEAFF. The CDR3 DNA reads as TGTGCCAGCTCACCACCGTATAAACGGCAGTTGAACACTGAAGCTTTCTTT.

This chain joins TRBV4-1 and TRBJ1-5; a weak D match, TRBD1 (6 bases). CDR3 length equals 16 residues. Germline lookup yields CDR1 MGHRA and CDR2 YSYEKL. V lost 1 base and J lost 3, with 13 bases in between. The CDR3 nucleotides are TGCGCCAGCAGCCAAGGAGGCAGGGGCGTCAATCAGCCCCAGCATTTT. Protein sequence: CASSQGGRGVNQPQHF.

This sequence joins TRBV5-1 and TRBJ2-3, with a weak D call TRBD2 (5 bases). This CDR3 spans 14 amino acids. In germline, CDR1 is SGHRS, CDR2 YFSETQ. The ends were cut back, 6 bases at V and 0 bases at J, with 11 bases in the middle. CDR3 nucleotide sequence: TGCGCCAGCACCCCTGGACTGAGCACAGATACGCAGTATTTT. Translating gives CASTPGLSTDTQYF.

To note about this clone: The identical CDR3 is also encoded by other nucleotide sequences in the sample. The chain employs TRBV6-6 and TRBJ1-4; D perhaps matches TRBD1 (6 bases). The CDR3 length is 14 residues. V lost 2 bases and J 4 bases, leaving 8 bases between the germline ends. Germline loops: CDR1 MNHNY, CDR2 SVGAGI (reference sequence). As DNA, the CDR3 is TGTGCCAGCAGTTACAGGGGGGGTAATGAAAAACTGTTTTTT. Translating gives CASSYRGGNEKLFF.

V gene TRBV15 combines with J gene TRBJ2-1; TRBD2 matches at 12 bases. Unmatched junction bases numbered 9, after V lost 0 bases and J lost 9 bases. Germline V CDR1 and CDR2: LNHNV, YYDKDF (reference sequence). CDR3 size: 17 residues. The CDR3 sequence: CATSRDPTSGRMGEQFF. The CDR3 nucleotides are TGTGCCACCAGCAGAGATCCCACTAGCGGGAGGATGGGTGAGCAGTTCTTC.

The chain couples TRBV2 to TRBJ1-4; tentative D call: TRBD1 (6 bases). Germline V gene lookup returns CDR1 SNHLY and CDR2 FYNNEI. V lost 7 bases and J 5 bases, leaving 11 bases between the germline ends. The CDR3 loop spans 13 amino acids. CDR3: CASTVTGNEKLFF. The CDR3 DNA reads TGTGCCAGCACTGTGACAGGAAATGAAAAACTGTTTTTT.

This clone has only a few counts. This rearrangement joins TRBV5-1 to TRBJ2-1; the D call may be TRBD1 or TRBD2 (6 bases each). The ends were cut back, 2 bases at V and 10 bases at J, with 22 bases in the middle. CDR1 SGHRS and CDR2 YFSETQ come from the germline V gene. The CDR3 extends over 16 amino acids. CDR3 coding DNA: TGCGCCAGCAGCTTTTTGTCGGCTACCGGGGGCGGAGAGCAGTTCTTC. Translation: CASSFLSATGGGEQFF.

The CDR3 DNA is TGCAGCGTTGGGGGACAGGTGTACTCCTACAATGAGCAGTTCTTC. It specifies CSVGGQVYSYNEQFF. The chain carries TRBV29-1 and TRBJ2-1; 8 nucleotides align to TRBD1. The CDR3 covers 15 residues. Germline-derived CDR1 and CDR2 are SQVTM and ANQGSEA. Unmatched junction bases numbered 5, after V lost 4 bases and J lost 0 bases.

This chain connects TRBV28 to TRBJ2-7, with a possible D match to TRBD2 (6 bases). Germline lookup yields CDR1 MDHEN and CDR2 SYDVKM. V lost 8 bases to trimming and J lost 1 base, with 18 bases between them. The length of the CDR3 is 15 residues. CDR3: CASVRRDFLSYEQYF. CDR3 in DNA: TGTGCCAGCGTGAGGAGGGACTTTCTATCCTACGAGCAGTACTTC.

This clone was counted between two and nine times. The chain couples TRBV4-1 to TRBJ1-3, with unresolved D. This CDR3 contains 15 residues. Germline CDR1 reads MGHRA; CDR2 reads YSYEKL. V lost 4 bases and J 0 bases, leaving 10 bases between the germline ends. Here the CDR3 reads CASSPSEISGNTIYF. The CDR3 DNA reads as TGCGCCAGCAGCCCGTCGGAAATCTCTGGAAACACCATATATTTT.

The V call is TRBV7-2, the J call TRBJ1-2; D gene ambiguous. With 9 bases removed from V and 0 bases from J, the gap between germline ends came to 14 bases. Germline V gene lookup returns CDR1 SGHTA and CDR2 FQGNSA. CDR3 length: 14 amino acids. For the CDR3, the DNA is TGTGCCAGTATGCCCCATGTAGCTAACTATGGCTACACCTTC. Its protein product is CASMPHVANYGYTF.

The genes are TRBV28 and TRBJ2-5, with D unclear. The CDR3 has 11 amino acids. Germline V lookup: CDR1 MDHEN, CDR2 SYDVKM. The V gene lost 3 bases and the J gene lost 9 bases, with 8 bases spanning the gap. CDR3 protein: CASSFRGPQYF. CDR3 nucleotides: TGTGCCAGCAGTTTTAGAGGCCCCCAGTACTTC.

The chain is built from TRBV9 and TRBJ2-1; D might be TRBD1 (7 bases). Germline CDR1 reads SGDLS; CDR2 reads YYNGEE. Trimming took 3 bases from V and 4 from J, leaving 17 bases between them. The CDR3 covers 16 residues. This chain's CDR3 is CASSAGGNSGYNEQFF. The CDR3 DNA follows: TGTGCCAGCAGCGCAGGGGGGAATAGCGGATACAATGAGCAGTTCTTC.

Of note for this clone: This sample also contains other DNA sequences that code for the same CDR3. CDR3 protein: CASSLTSSGANVLTF. In nucleotides, the CDR3 is TGTGCCAGCAGCTTAACAAGCTCTGGGGCCAACGTCCTGACTTTC. The rearrangement joins TRBV7-3 to TRBJ2-6; D gene unclear. Germline V gene data show CDR1 as SGHTA and CDR2 as FQGTGA. V gave up 0 bases and J gave up 0 bases, with 3 bases separating them. This CDR3 contains 15 residues. Based on the CDR3 plus reference TRBV7-3 and TRBJ2-6, the full variable domain is GAGVSQTPSNKVTEKGKYVELRCDPISGHTALYWYRQSLGQGPEFLIYFQGTGAADDSGLPNDRFFAVRPEGSVSTLKIQRTERGDSAVYLCASSLTSSGANVLTFGAGSRLTVL.

In its sample, this clone was seen a few times. The chain employs TRBV7-9 and TRBJ2-7; 10 bases are shared with TRBD2. CDR3 length: 15 amino acids. CDR1 SEHNR and CDR2 FQNEAQ come from the germline V gene (reference sequence). J lost 3 bases, V lost 5 bases, and 7 bases had no gene match. CDR3 DNA sequence: TGTGCCAGCAGCCGCGGACTAGCGGCCCTCTACGAGCAGTACTTC. It is translated as CASSRGLAALYEQYF.

This clone was seen a handful of times. The chain recombines TRBV30 with TRBJ2-1; no definite D call. The CDR3 contains 13 residues. Germline lookup yields CDR1 GTSNPN and CDR2 SVGIG (reference sequence). The V and J ends lost 3 bases and 4 bases respectively, with 10 bases between them. The CDR3 reads CAWSLTSYNEQFF. In DNA form, the CDR3 reads TGTGCCTGGAGCCTGACGAGTTACAATGAGCAGTTCTTC.

This clone was counted only a few times. The gene calls are TRBV30 and TRBJ1-2; D not certain. The CDR3 spans 12 residues. Looked up from germline, CDR1 is GTSNPN and CDR2 is SVGIG (reference sequence). V was pared by 0 bases and J by 8 bases, with 10 bases between. This CDR3 reads CAWSVLSGGYTF. CDR3 nucleotide sequence: TGTGCCTGGAGTGTACTGAGTGGGGGCTACACCTTC.

The V and J genes are TRBV9 and TRBJ2-1; D not resolved. The V end lost 4 bases, the J end lost 1 base, and 15 bases lay between the germline ends. Looked up from germline, CDR1 is SGDLS and CDR2 is YYNGEE. The CDR3 has 16 amino acids. CDR3 nucleotide sequence: TGTGCCAGCAGCACCGACACGATCGGGTCCTACAATGAGCAGTTCTTC. It yields the protein CASSTDTIGSYNEQFF.

The rearrangement links TRBV7-8 to TRBJ1-5; D gene unclear. V was pared by 0 bases and J by 7 bases, with 10 bases between. Looked up from germline, CDR1 is SGHVS and CDR2 is FQNEAQ. The CDR3 is made up of 14 amino acids. The CDR3 region has the DNA TGTGCCAGCAGCTTAGCAATGGGGAACCAGCCCCAGCATTTT. This sequence encodes CASSLAMGNQPQHF.

The chain recombines TRBV6-5 with TRBJ1-1; maybe TRBD1 (5 bases). The V and J ends lost 5 bases and 6 bases respectively, with 13 bases between them. Germline V gene sequence: CDR1 MNHEY, CDR2 SVGAGI. This CDR3 has 13 amino acids. The CDR3 loop reads CASSPPGGPEAFF. In DNA form, the CDR3 reads TGTGCCAGCAGTCCTCCGGGGGGACCTGAAGCTTTCTTT.

The gene calls are TRBV5-6 and TRBJ2-4; a weak D match, TRBD2 (6 bases). The V end was cut by 6 bases, the J end by 0 bases, with 13 bases between. Germline loops: CDR1 SGHDT, CDR2 YYEEEE. The CDR3 spans 15 residues. Here the CDR3 reads CASTPSGVAKNIQYF. The CDR3 coding sequence is TGTGCCAGCACCCCCTCGGGGGTAGCCAAAAACATTCAGTACTTC.

V gene TRBV29-1 combines with J gene TRBJ2-5; perhaps TRBD2 as D (6 bases). Between the trimmed V and J ends, which lost 3 bases and 2 bases, there was a span of 10 bases. The CDR3 contains 13 residues. Germline values: CDR1 SQVTM, CDR2 ANQGSEA. CDR3 DNA: TGCAGCGTTGATGGGGGGACGCAAGAGACCCAGTACTTC. It yields the protein CSVDGGTQETQYF.

This chain uses TRBV4-2 with TRBJ2-3; TRBD2 aligns across 8 bases. The CDR3 is 15 amino acids. V trimming: 3 bases; J trimming: 6 bases; junction bases outside the gene matches: 8. Germline CDR1 LGHNA, CDR2 YNFKEQ. CDR3 nucleotides: TGTGCCAGCAGCCAGGGACTAGAACCCCCGGATACGCAGTATTTT. Its translation: CASSQGLEPPDTQYF.

This chain links TRBV7-3 with TRBJ2-7; D possibly matches TRBD1 or TRBD2 (6 bases each). Germline V gene lookup returns CDR1 SGHTA and CDR2 FQGTGA. The CDR3 extends over 14 amino acids. V was clipped by 0 bases and J by 7 bases, with 13 bases between them. CDR3 in DNA: TGTGCCAGCAGCTTAACCGGAGGGGGAGATGAGCAGTACTTC. Protein: CASSLTGGGDEQYF.

The V gene is TRBV5-4, the J gene TRBJ2-3; tentative D call: TRBD2 (6 bases). The germline V gene encodes CDR1 SGHNT and CDR2 YYREEE (reference sequence). The CDR3 has 14 amino acids. V shed 9 bases and J shed 0 bases, with 14 bases lying between them. CDR3 sequence reads: CATKHGTSTDTQYF. The CDR3 DNA sequence: TGTGCCACCAAACACGGGACTAGCACAGATACGCAGTATTTT.

The CDR3 DNA sequence: TGTGCCAGCAGCTTAGTTAGCGGAAGCTCTGGGGCCAACGTCCTGACTTTC. Amino acid sequence: CASSLVSGSSGANVLTF. The V and J genes are TRBV7-2 and TRBJ2-6, with D perhaps matching TRBD2 (6 bases). The CDR3 is 17 residues long. Germline CDR1 is SGHTA and CDR2 is FQGNSA. Deletions cut 1 base from V and 0 bases from J, with 10 bases between.